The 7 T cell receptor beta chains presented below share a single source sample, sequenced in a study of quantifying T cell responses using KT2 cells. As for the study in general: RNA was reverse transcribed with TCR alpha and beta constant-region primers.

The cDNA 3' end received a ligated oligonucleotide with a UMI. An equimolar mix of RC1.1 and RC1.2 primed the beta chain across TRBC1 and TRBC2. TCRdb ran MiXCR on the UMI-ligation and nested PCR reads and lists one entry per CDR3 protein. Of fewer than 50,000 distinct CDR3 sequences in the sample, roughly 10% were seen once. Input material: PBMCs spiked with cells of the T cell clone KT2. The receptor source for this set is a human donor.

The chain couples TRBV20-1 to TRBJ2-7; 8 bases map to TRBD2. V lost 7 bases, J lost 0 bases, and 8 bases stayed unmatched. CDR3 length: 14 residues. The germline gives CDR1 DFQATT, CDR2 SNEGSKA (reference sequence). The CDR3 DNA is TGCAGTGGTAGGCTAGCGGGCTTCTCCTACGAGCAGTACTTC. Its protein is CSGRLAGFSYEQYF.

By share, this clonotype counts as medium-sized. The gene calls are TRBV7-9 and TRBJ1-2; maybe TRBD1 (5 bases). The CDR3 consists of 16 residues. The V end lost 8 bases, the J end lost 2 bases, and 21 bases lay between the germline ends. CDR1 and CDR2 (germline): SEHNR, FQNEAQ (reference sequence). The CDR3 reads CASWPGGARDNYGYTF. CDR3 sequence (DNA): TGTGCCAGCTGGCCCGGCGGGGCGCGAGACAACTATGGCTACACCTTC.

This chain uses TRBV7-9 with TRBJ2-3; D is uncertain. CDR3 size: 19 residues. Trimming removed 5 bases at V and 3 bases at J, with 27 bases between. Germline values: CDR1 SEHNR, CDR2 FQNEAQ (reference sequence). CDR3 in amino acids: CASSPIGGVRRIQTDTQYF. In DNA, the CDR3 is TGTGCCAGCAGCCCCATAGGCGGAGTCAGGCGAATACAGACAGATACGCAGTATTTT.

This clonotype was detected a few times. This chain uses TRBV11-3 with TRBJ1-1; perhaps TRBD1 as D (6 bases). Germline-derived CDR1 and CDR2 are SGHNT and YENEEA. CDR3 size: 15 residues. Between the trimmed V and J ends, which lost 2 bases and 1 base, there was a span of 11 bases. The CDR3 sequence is CASSLWGGQNTEAFF. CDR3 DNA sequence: TGTGCCAGCAGCTTATGGGGGGGCCAGAACACTGAAGCTTTCTTT.

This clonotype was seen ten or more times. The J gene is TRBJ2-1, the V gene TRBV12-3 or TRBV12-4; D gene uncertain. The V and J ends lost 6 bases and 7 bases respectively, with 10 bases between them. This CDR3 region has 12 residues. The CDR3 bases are TGTGCCAGCAGCCCCTTTGGGAATGAGCAGTTCTTC. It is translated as CASSPFGNEQFF.

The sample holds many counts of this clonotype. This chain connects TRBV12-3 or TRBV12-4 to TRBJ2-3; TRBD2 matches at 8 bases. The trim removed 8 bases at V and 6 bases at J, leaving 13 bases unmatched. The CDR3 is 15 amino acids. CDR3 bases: TGTGCCAGCGGTCACGGGGGGGCCGGAACCGATACGCAGTATTTT. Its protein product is CASGHGGAGTDTQYF.

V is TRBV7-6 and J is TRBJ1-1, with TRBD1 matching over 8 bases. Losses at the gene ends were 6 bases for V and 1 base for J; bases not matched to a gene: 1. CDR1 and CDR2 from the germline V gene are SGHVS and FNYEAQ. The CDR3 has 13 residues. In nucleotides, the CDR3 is TGTGCCAGCAGAGACAGGGGGAACACTGAAGCTTTCTTT. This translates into CASRDRGNTEAFF.